The TCR beta chain described here comes from a study of T cells in Graves' hyperthyroidism and ophthalmopathy. Findings and caveats of the study: Clonotypes that were expanded in thyroid above 0.001 mostly appeared in blood too.

Trimming removed 2 bases from V and 3 bases from J, with 7 bases in between. This CDR3 spans 13 amino acids. CDR1 and CDR2 (germline): SGHNT, YENEEA. This clonotype was seen at least ten times. The antigen remains undetermined. RNA transcripts yielded amplified TCR beta CDR3 regions. The study used the HTBI primer set for a first-round RT-PCR of the TCR CDR3. TCRdb reprocessed the multiplex PCR reads via MiXCR and lists one record per CDR3 protein. The sample consists of 350,000 to 400,000 distinct CDR3 sequences, about 18% of them appearing once. The chain employs TRBV11-3 and TRBJ2-5; D might be TRBD1 (5 bases). This TCR was recovered from a woman aged 18 to 35 with Graves' hyperthyroidism. The sample consisted of blood. CDR3 DNA sequence: TGTGCCAGCAGCTTATTCAGGGAAGAGACCCAGTACTTC. Amino acid sequence: CASSLFREETQYF.